This entry concerns a single T cell receptor (beta chain). Original data processing: Cell counts per sample came from amplifying reference gene primers. Some clones are missing from TCRdb's copy, which holds only in-frame ones; the method was immunoSEQ multiplex PCR. V and J calls plus clone size are reproduced from that table; the DNA served to infer D and trimming. The repertoire consists of 65,000 to 90,000 clones, with around 85% occurring once and the leading ten covering just over 8%. This record belongs to a study of blood T cell repertoires in COVID-19. Whole-study context: Sites in the United States, Italy and Spain provided acute and convalescent COVID-19 samples. T cells, B-cell-depleted T cells, or PBMCs supplied cDNA or gDNA.

The CDR3 is 13 residues long. The V end lost 3 bases, the J end lost 7 bases, and 13 bases lay between the germline ends. Germline-derived CDR1 and CDR2 are MDHEN and SYDVKM. The V and J genes are TRBV28 and TRBJ2-7; maybe TRBD2 (5 bases). Sequencing was done on a sample of peripheral blood. This receptor was obtained from a man aged 25-45 years with acute or convalescent COVID-19. The CDR3 nucleotides are TGTGCCAGCAGTTTGGAGAGGGTAGGGGAGCAGTACTTC. It specifies CASSLERVGEQYF. The variable domain in full, with the rest retrieved from reference TRBV28 and TRBJ2-7, is DVKVTQSSRYLVKRTGEKVFLECVQDMDHENMFWYRQDPGLGLRLIYFSYDVKMKEKGDIPEGYSVSREKKERFSLILESASTNQTSMYLCASSLERVGEQYFGPGTRLTVT.